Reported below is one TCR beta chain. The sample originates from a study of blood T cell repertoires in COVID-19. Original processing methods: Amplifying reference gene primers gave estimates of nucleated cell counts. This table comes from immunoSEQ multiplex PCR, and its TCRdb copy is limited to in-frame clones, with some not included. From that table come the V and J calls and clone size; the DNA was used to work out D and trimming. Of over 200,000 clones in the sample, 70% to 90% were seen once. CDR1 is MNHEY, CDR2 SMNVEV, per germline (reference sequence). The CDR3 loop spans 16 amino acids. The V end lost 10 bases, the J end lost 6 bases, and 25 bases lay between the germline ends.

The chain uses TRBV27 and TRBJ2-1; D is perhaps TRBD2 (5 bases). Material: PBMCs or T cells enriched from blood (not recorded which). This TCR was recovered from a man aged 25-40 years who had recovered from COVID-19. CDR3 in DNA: TGTGCCACCAAACGGACTCCTGAAGGCGGGTCCAATGAGCAGTTCTTC. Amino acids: CATKRTPEGGSNEQFF.